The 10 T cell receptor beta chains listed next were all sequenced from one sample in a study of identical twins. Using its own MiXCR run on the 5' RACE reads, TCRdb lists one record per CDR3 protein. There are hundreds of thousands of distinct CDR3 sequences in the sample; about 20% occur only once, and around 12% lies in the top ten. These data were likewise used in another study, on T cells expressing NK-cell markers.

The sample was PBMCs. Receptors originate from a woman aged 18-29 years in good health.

CDR3 nucleotide sequence: TGTGCCAGCAGTTATCTAGCGGGAGGGTTCGAGCAGTACTTC. It is translated as CASSYLAGGFEQYF. The chain has TRBV6-5 and TRBJ2-7; 12 bases are shared with TRBD2. The germline V gene has CDR1 MNHEY and CDR2 SVGAGI. The CDR3 runs 14 residues. The trim removed 3 bases at V and 6 bases at J, leaving 3 bases unmatched.

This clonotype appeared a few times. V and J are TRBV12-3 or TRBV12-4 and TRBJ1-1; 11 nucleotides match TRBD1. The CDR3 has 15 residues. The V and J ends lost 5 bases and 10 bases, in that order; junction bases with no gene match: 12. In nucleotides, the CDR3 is TGTGCCAGCAGTGCAGGACAGGGGGCGCCGGACTCAGCTTTCTTT. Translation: CASSAGQGAPDSAFF.

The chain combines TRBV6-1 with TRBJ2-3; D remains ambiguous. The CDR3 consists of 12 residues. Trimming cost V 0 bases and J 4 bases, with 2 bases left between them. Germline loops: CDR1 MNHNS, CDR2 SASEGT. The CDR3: CASSEAADTQYF. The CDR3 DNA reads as TGTGCCAGCAGTGAAGCGGCAGATACGCAGTATTTT.

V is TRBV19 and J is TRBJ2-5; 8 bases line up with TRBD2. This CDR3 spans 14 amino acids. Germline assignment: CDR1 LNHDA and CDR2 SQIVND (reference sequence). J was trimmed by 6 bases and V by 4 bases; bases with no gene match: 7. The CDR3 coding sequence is TGTGCCAGTAGTAACAGCGGGAGTCGACAGACCCAGTACTTC. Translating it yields CASSNSGSRQTQYF. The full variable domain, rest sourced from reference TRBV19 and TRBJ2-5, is DGGITQSPKYLFRKEGQNVTLSCEQNLNHDAMYWYRQDPGQGLRLIYYSQIVNDFQKGDIAEGYSVSREKKESFPLTVTSAQKNPTAFYLCASSNSGSRQTQYFGPGTRLLVL.

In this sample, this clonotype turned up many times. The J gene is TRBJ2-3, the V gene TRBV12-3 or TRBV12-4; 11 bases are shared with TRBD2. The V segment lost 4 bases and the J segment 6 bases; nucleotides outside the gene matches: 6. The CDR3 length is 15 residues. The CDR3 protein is CASSSNSGGADTQYF. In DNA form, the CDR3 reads TGTGCCAGCAGTTCGAATAGCGGGGGGGCGGATACGCAGTATTTT.

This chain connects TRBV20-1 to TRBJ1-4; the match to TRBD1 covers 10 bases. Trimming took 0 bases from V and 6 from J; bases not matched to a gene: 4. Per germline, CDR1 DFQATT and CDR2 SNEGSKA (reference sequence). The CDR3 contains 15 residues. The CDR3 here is CSARDRGQGDEKLFF. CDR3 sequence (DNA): TGCAGTGCTAGAGATCGCGGACAGGGGGATGAAAAACTGTTTTTT.

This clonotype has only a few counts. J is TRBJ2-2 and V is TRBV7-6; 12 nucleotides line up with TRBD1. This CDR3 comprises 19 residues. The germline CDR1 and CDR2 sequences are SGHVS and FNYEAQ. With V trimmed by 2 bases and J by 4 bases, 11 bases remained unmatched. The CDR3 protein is CASSLISGQGAGGTGELFF. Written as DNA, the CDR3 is TGTGCCAGCAGCTTAATCTCGGGACAGGGGGCAGGAGGCACCGGGGAGCTGTTTTTT.

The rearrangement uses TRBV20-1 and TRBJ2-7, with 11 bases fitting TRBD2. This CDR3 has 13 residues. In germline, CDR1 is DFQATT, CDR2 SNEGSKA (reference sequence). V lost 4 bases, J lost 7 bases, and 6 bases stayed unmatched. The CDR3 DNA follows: TGCAGTGCTAAGTTAGCGGGGGGGCATGAGCAGTACTTC. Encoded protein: CSAKLAGGHEQYF.

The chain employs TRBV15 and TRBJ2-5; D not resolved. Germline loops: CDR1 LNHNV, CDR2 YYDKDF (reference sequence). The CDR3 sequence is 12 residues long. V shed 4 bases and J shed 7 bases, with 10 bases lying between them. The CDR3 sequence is CATSTAHGTQYF. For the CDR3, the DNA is TGTGCCACCAGCACCGCCCATGGGACCCAGTACTTC.

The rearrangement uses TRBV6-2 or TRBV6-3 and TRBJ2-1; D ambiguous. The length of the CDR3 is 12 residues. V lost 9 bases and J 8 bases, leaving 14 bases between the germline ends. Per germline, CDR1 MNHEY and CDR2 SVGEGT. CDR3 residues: CARSPRYDEQFF. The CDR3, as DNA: TGTGCCAGAAGCCCTAGGTACGATGAGCAGTTCTTC.